The 30 T cell receptor beta chains reported below all come from one sample, sequenced in a study of Tregs in tolerant kidney transplant recipients. TCRdb keeps only in-frame clones here, not all; method: immunoSEQ multiplex PCR. Counted here are some 50,000 clones, roughly nine tenths occurring once; the ten biggest clones make up roughly 15%. Related graft donors supplied nonmyeloablative bone marrow transplants, and mixed chimerism was transient. Sequenced here: CD8+ T cells from blood (PBMCs), sampled 12 months after the transplant. Receptors were obtained from a human patient who received a combined kidney and bone marrow transplant. Some of the T cells might come from the graft donor.

The CDR3 spells CAWSGFGPSSGNTIYF. Here the CDR3 DNA reads TGTGCCTGGAGTGGATTTGGGCCCTCCTCTGGAAACACCATATATTTT. The chain couples TRBV30 to TRBJ1-3, with D unresolved. Looked up from germline, CDR1 is GTSNPN and CDR2 is SVGIG (reference sequence). V dropped 1 base and J dropped 0 bases, with 13 bases sitting between them. The CDR3 is 16 amino acids.

CDR3 DNA sequence: TGCGCCAGCAGCCGCATAGGGGGAACTGGAAACACCATATATTTT. Its protein product is CASSRIGGTGNTIYF. The chain couples TRBV4-1 to TRBJ1-3, with a possible D match to TRBD1 (6 bases). The germline gives CDR1 MGHRA, CDR2 YSYEKL. Trimming took 4 bases from V and 2 from J, leaving 12 bases between them. The CDR3 is 15 amino acids.

The chain joins TRBV27 to TRBJ1-1; D is perhaps TRBD1 (6 bases). Trimming cost V 2 bases and J 0 bases, with 7 bases left between them. Germline V CDR1 and CDR2: MNHEY, SMNVEV (reference sequence). The CDR3 sequence is 14 residues long. The chain's CDR3 is CASSLRGMNTEAFF. The CDR3 DNA is TGTGCCAGCAGTTTAAGGGGGATGAACACTGAAGCTTTCTTT.

V usage is TRBV4-1 and J usage is TRBJ1-5; D not certain. The V end lost 9 bases, the J end lost 2 bases, and 11 bases lay between the germline ends. Germline V gene sequence: CDR1 MGHRA, CDR2 YSYEKL. This CDR3 comprises 13 residues. The CDR3 DNA is TGCGCCAGTTGGGGAGGAGGCAATCAGCCCCAGCATTTT. Residues: CASWGGGNQPQHF.

In DNA, the CDR3 is TGTGCCAGCAGTTTTGGCAGGGGGATCAATGAGCAGTTCTTC. Translating gives CASSFGRGINEQFF. V usage is TRBV27 and J usage is TRBJ2-1; 7 bases map to TRBD1. Germline CDR1 is MNHEY and CDR2 is SMNVEV (reference sequence). The CDR3 contains 14 residues. The J segment lost 6 bases and the V segment lost 3 bases, leaving 5 bases of the junction unmatched.

This chain uses TRBV9 with TRBJ1-2, with a weak D call TRBD1 (6 bases). The CDR3 length is 14 residues. Trimming shortened V by 3 bases and J by 8 bases, and 17 bases separated the two germline ends. Germline CDR1 and CDR2: SGDLS and YYNGEE. The CDR3 loop is CASSEMEGGSGYTF. Here the CDR3 DNA reads TGTGCCAGCAGCGAGATGGAAGGGGGTTCCGGCTACACCTTC.

This sequence joins TRBV11-2 and TRBJ2-3, with a weak D call TRBD1 (6 bases). The V gene lost 4 bases and the J gene lost 3 bases, with 11 bases spanning the gap. Germline V gene lookup returns CDR1 SGHAT and CDR2 FQNNGV. The CDR3 consists of 14 residues. The CDR3 region has the DNA TGTGCCAGCAGCTCATGGACAGTAACAGATACGCAGTATTTT. It encodes CASSSWTVTDTQYF.

The chain employs TRBV9 and TRBJ1-2; a possible D gene is TRBD1 (6 bases). V was trimmed by 4 bases and J by 2 bases, leaving 15 bases between them. This CDR3 contains 15 residues. The germline gives CDR1 SGDLS, CDR2 YYNGEE. The CDR3: CASSLSGTPNYGYTF. The CDR3 DNA follows: TGTGCCAGCAGCCTCTCCGGGACACCAAACTATGGCTACACCTTC.

V gene TRBV10-3 combines with J gene TRBJ2-2; D may be TRBD2 (5 bases). V was cut by 3 bases and J by 0 bases, with 14 bases left in between. This CDR3 comprises 17 residues. Germline V gene lookup returns CDR1 ENHRY and CDR2 SYGVKD. CDR3 region: CAISERSSGSNTGELFF. In DNA form, the CDR3 reads TGTGCCATCAGTGAACGGTCAAGCGGCTCGAACACCGGGGAGCTGTTTTTT.

V gene TRBV5-5 combines with J gene TRBJ1-2; 9 nucleotides line up with TRBD1. The CDR3 totals 15 residues. Trimming removed 4 bases from V and 4 bases from J; junction bases left unmatched: 8. Looked up from germline, CDR1 is SGHKS and CDR2 is YYEKEE (reference sequence). This CDR3 reads CASSPTATGGYGYTF. As DNA, the CDR3 is TGTGCCAGCAGCCCTACGGCGACAGGGGGCTATGGCTACACCTTC.

This chain connects TRBV19 to TRBJ2-1, with 9 nucleotides matching TRBD2. Germline CDR1 is LNHDA and CDR2 is SQIVND (reference sequence). The CDR3 has 15 residues. The V segment lost 5 bases and the J segment 6 bases; nucleotides outside the gene matches: 8. CDR3 residues: CASSWSSGEGNEQFF. As DNA, the CDR3 is TGTGCCAGTAGTTGGTCTAGCGGGGAAGGCAATGAGCAGTTCTTC.

The chain combines TRBV25-1 with TRBJ1-2; D is unclear. Germline V gene data show CDR1 as MGHDK and CDR2 as SYGVNS. CDR3 length: 15 residues. The germline V and J ends were trimmed by 0 bases and 4 bases, with 12 bases remaining between them. The CDR3 DNA is TGTGCCAGCAGTGAATATGACGGACTATCCTATGGCTACACCTTC. This gives the protein CASSEYDGLSYGYTF.

This clone was observed a single time. CDR3 DNA: TGTGCCAGCAGCCGCCGCGGAGGCGGGACTCCTTTCTACGAGCAGTACTTC. Amino acids: CASSRRGGGTPFYEQYF. This chain uses TRBV7-6 with TRBJ2-7, with D perhaps matching TRBD2 (6 bases). The V gene's germline CDR1 is SGHVS and CDR2 FNYEAQ. The CDR3 has 17 amino acids. Trimming shortened V by 5 bases and J by 3 bases, and 23 bases separated the two germline ends.

The chain couples TRBV14 to TRBJ2-2; 7 bases line up with TRBD1. CDR3 length: 15 residues. Germline CDR1 SGHDN, CDR2 FVKESK. The ends lost 2 bases at V and 5 bases at J; junction bases unmatched: 5. The CDR3: CASSQRAGGTGELFF. The CDR3 DNA follows: TGTGCCAGCAGCCAACGGGCAGGGGGAACCGGGGAGCTGTTTTTT. Full variable domain (rest looked up from reference TRBV14 and TRBJ2-2): EAGVTQFPSHSVIEKGQTVTLRCDPISGHDNLYWYRRVMGKEIKFLLHFVKESKQDESGMPNNRFLAERTGGTYSTLKVQPAELEDSGVYFCASSQRAGGTGELFFGEGSRLTVL.

J is TRBJ2-7 and V is TRBV4-1; the match to TRBD2 covers 9 bases. The CDR3 runs 16 residues. V gave up 0 bases and J gave up 5 bases; unmatched junction bases: 8. Germline loops: CDR1 MGHRA, CDR2 YSYEKL. CDR3 sequence: CASSQEGLALGHEQYF. In nucleotides, the CDR3 is TGCGCCAGCAGCCAAGAGGGACTAGCTTTAGGTCACGAGCAGTACTTC.

This clone was picked up one time. The chain joins TRBV29-1 to TRBJ1-2, with a weak D call TRBD1 (6 bases). This CDR3 contains 13 residues. V was clipped by 3 bases and J by 2 bases, with 10 bases between them. Germline V CDR1 and CDR2: SQVTM, ANQGSEA. The CDR3 here is CSVEDSSNYGYTF. The CDR3 bases are TGCAGCGTTGAGGACAGTAGCAACTATGGCTACACCTTC.

The V and J genes are TRBV4-2 and TRBJ1-3, with D unclear. The CDR3 contains 16 residues. Trimming shortened V by 1 base and J by 1 base, and 11 bases separated the two germline ends. Germline lookup yields CDR1 LGHNA and CDR2 YNFKEQ. The CDR3 here is CASSQVPTGSGNTIYF. The DNA for the CDR3 is TGTGCCAGCAGCCAAGTCCCAACCGGGTCTGGAAACACCATATATTTT.

The rearrangement uses TRBV29-1 and TRBJ2-7; D possibly corresponds to TRBD1 (6 bases). V lost 3 bases, J lost 1 base, and 19 bases lay in between. From germline, CDR1 is SQVTM and CDR2 ANQGSEA. The CDR3 is 16 residues long. The CDR3 sequence is CSVEGFGGPSSYEQYF. The CDR3 nucleotides read TGCAGCGTTGAGGGTTTTGGGGGCCCTTCGTCCTACGAGCAGTACTTC.

The V gene is TRBV7-9, the J gene TRBJ2-7; D possibly corresponds to TRBD1 (6 bases). CDR1 SEHNR and CDR2 FQNEAQ come from the germline V gene (reference sequence). The CDR3 is 13 residues long. V lost 5 bases and J 0 bases, leaving 8 bases between the germline ends. CDR3 loop: CASSPDSSYEQYF. The CDR3, as DNA: TGTGCCAGCAGCCCGGACAGCTCCTACGAGCAGTACTTC.

The chain couples TRBV25-1 to TRBJ2-1; D may be TRBD1 (5 bases). From germline, CDR1 is MGHDK and CDR2 SYGVNS. There are 13 residues in the CDR3. With 7 bases removed from V and 4 bases from J, the gap between germline ends came to 11 bases. CDR3 bases: TGTGCCAGCACCTGGACACCTTACAATGAGCAGTTCTTC. Translation gives CASTWTPYNEQFF.

The chain uses TRBV9 and TRBJ1-1; 9 bases are shared with TRBD1. The CDR3 extends over 15 amino acids. The germline V gene encodes CDR1 SGDLS and CDR2 YYNGEE. The trim removed 2 bases at V and 3 bases at J, leaving 5 bases unmatched. In nucleotides, the CDR3 is TGTGCCAGCAGCGTCTCCGGGACAGGGCACACTGAAGCTTTCTTT. It specifies CASSVSGTGHTEAFF.

The V and J genes are TRBV7-2 and TRBJ2-5, with D possibly TRBD1 on 6 matching bases. With 5 bases removed from V and 5 bases from J, the gap between germline ends came to 18 bases. Germline CDR1 and CDR2: SGHTA and FQGNSA. The CDR3 extends over 15 amino acids. The CDR3 region has the DNA TGTGCCAGCAGCCCCCCTGTGGGGGCCGTGGAGACCCAGTACTTC. Translation gives CASSPPVGAVETQYF.

V gene TRBV27 combines with J gene TRBJ1-2; D gene uncertain. Between the trimmed V and J ends, which lost 3 bases and 4 bases, there was a span of 15 bases. The CDR3 covers 15 residues. Germline assignment: CDR1 MNHEY and CDR2 SMNVEV (reference sequence). CDR3 amino acids: CASSFLKGDPYGYTF. Written as DNA, the CDR3 is TGTGCCAGCAGTTTCTTAAAAGGAGACCCCTATGGCTACACCTTC.

J is TRBJ1-4 and V is TRBV6-5; 7 bases are a match to TRBD1. The CDR3 length is 15 residues. The V segment lost 2 bases and the J segment 3 bases; nucleotides outside the gene matches: 3. CDR1 is MNHEY, CDR2 SVGAGI, per germline. The CDR3 sequence: CASSYTQGSNEKLFF. CDR3 sequence (DNA): TGTGCCAGCAGTTACACACAGGGGTCTAATGAAAAACTGTTTTTT.

V gene TRBV5-8 combines with J gene TRBJ1-2; TRBD1 agrees at 9 bases. After removal of 4 bases from V and 2 bases from J, the junction contained 12 bases not matched to a gene. The CDR3 runs to 17 residues. CDR1 and CDR2 (germline): SGHTS, YDEGEE. The CDR3 DNA reads TGTGCCAGCAGCGTACATATCCGGGACAGGGTAAACTATGGCTACACCTTC. Amino acids: CASSVHIRDRVNYGYTF.

This sequence joins TRBV14 and TRBJ2-3; D is undetermined. V was clipped by 1 base and J by 2 bases, with 10 bases between them. CDR1 SGHDN and CDR2 FVKESK come from the germline V gene. CDR3 length: 15 amino acids. This chain's CDR3 is CASSQAPYYTDTQYF. CDR3 DNA sequence: TGTGCCAGCAGCCAAGCCCCTTATTACACAGATACGCAGTATTTT.

The J gene is TRBJ2-5, the V gene TRBV7-9; 7 nucleotides agree with TRBD2. This CDR3 region has 15 residues. Trimming at V came to 7 bases and at J to 3 bases, leaving 11 bases not matched to a gene. Germline CDR1 and CDR2: SEHNR and FQNEAQ (reference sequence). The CDR3 is CASKTSTSVKETQYF. CDR3 in DNA: TGTGCCAGCAAGACCTCCACTAGCGTCAAAGAGACCCAGTACTTC.

The rearrangement joins TRBV4-3 to TRBJ2-2, with a tentative D call TRBD2 (5 bases). The V gene lost 2 bases and the J gene lost 6 bases, with 13 bases spanning the gap. Germline-derived CDR1 and CDR2 are LGHNA and YSLEER. This CDR3 has 15 residues. The CDR3 bases are TGCGCCAGCAGCCAAAGATACGGGGTGGCCGGGGAGCTGTTTTTT. Its translation: CASSQRYGVAGELFF.

The chain joins TRBV2 to TRBJ2-7, with TRBD2 matching over 9 bases. CDR1 and CDR2 (germline): SNHLY, FYNNEI. The CDR3 sequence is 15 residues long. With V trimmed by 7 bases and J by 4 bases, 11 bases remained unmatched. The CDR3 coding sequence is TGTGCCAGCACTTCAGGGCAACTAGCGGGTTACGAGCAGTACTTC. Protein sequence: CASTSGQLAGYEQYF.

The V gene is TRBV29-1, the J gene TRBJ2-2; a possible D gene is TRBD1 (6 bases). CDR1 and CDR2 from the germline V gene are SQVTM and ANQGSEA. V lost 4 bases to trimming and J lost 1 base, with 10 bases between them. The CDR3 extends over 14 amino acids. CDR3 residues: CSVVGRGNTGELFF. CDR3 DNA: TGCAGCGTTGTTGGCAGGGGGAACACCGGGGAGCTGTTTTTT.